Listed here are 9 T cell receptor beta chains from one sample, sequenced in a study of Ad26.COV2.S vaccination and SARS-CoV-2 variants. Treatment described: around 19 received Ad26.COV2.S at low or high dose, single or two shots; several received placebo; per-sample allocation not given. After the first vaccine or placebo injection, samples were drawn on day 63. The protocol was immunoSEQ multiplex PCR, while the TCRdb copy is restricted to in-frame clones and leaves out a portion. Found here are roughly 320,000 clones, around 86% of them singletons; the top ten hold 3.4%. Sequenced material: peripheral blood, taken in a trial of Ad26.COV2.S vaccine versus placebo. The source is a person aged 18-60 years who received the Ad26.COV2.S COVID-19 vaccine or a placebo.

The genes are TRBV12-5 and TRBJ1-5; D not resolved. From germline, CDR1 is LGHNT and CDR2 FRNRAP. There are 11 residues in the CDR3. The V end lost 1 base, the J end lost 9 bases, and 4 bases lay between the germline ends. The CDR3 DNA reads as TGTGCTAGTGGTTTGGGGTGGCCCCAGCATTTT. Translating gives CASGLGWPQHF.

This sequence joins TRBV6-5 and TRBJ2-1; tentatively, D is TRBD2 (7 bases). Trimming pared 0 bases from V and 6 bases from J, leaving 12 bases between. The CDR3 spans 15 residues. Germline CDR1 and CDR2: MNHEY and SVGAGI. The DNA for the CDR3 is TGTGCCAGCAGTTACTCGGGGGAGGGGGTCAATGAGCAGTTCTTC. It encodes CASSYSGEGVNEQFF.

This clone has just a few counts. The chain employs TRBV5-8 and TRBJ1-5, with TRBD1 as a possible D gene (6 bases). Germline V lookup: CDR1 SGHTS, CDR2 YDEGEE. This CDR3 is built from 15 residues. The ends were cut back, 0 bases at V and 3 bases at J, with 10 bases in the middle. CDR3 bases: TGTGCCAGCAGCTTGGGTTGGGGGGCCAATCAGCCCCAGCATTTT. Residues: CASSLGWGANQPQHF. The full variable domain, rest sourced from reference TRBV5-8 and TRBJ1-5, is EAGVTQSPTHLIKTRGQQATLRCSPISGHTSVYWYQQALGLGLQFLLWYDEGEERNRGNFPPRFSGRQFPNYSSELNVNALELEDSALYLCASSLGWGANQPQHFGDGTRLSIL.

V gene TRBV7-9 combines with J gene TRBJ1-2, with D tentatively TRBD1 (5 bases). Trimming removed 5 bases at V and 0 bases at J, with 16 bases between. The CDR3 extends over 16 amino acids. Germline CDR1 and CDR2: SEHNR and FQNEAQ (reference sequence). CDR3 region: CASSLGQWGTNYGYTF. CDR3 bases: TGTGCCAGCAGCCTCGGCCAGTGGGGGACTAACTATGGCTACACCTTC.

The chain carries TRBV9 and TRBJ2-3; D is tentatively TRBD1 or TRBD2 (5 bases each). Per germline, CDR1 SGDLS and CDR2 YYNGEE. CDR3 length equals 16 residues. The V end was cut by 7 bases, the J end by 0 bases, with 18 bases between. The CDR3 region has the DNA TGTGCCAGCTCCGGGACGACTTCTCCCAGCACAGATACGCAGTATTTT. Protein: CASSGTTSPSTDTQYF.

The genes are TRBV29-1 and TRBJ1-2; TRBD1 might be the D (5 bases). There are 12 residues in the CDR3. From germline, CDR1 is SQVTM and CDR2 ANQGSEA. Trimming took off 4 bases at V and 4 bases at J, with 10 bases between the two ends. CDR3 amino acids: CSVVGARYGYTF. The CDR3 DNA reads TGCAGCGTTGTTGGGGCCCGCTATGGCTACACCTTC.

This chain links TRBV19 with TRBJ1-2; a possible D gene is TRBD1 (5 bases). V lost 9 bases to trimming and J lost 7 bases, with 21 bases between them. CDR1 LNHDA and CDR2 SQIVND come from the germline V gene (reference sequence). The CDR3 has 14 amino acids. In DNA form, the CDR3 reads TGTGCCAGCAATTATGGAGGAGGGGTGGGTGGCTACACCTTC. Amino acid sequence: CASNYGGGVGGYTF.

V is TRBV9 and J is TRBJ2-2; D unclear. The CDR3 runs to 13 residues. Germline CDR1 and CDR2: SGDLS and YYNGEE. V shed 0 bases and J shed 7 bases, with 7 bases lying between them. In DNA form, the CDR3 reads TGTGCCAGCAGCGTAGTGCAGAGCGGGGAGCTGTTTTTT. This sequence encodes CASSVVQSGELFF. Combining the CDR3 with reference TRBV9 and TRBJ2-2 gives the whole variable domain DSGVTQTPKHLITATGQRVTLRCSPRSGDLSVYWYQQSLDQGLQFLIQYYNGEERAKGNILERFSAQQFPDLHSELNLSSLELGDSALYFCASSVVQSGELFFGEGSRLTVL.

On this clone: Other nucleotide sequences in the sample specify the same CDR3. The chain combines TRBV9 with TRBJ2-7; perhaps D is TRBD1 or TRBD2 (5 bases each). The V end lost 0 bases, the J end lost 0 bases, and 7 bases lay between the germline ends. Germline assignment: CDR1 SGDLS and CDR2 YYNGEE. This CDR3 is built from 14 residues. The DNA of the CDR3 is TGTGCCAGCAGCGTAGTTGGGGGCTCCTACGAGCAGTACTTC. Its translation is CASSVVGGSYEQYF.